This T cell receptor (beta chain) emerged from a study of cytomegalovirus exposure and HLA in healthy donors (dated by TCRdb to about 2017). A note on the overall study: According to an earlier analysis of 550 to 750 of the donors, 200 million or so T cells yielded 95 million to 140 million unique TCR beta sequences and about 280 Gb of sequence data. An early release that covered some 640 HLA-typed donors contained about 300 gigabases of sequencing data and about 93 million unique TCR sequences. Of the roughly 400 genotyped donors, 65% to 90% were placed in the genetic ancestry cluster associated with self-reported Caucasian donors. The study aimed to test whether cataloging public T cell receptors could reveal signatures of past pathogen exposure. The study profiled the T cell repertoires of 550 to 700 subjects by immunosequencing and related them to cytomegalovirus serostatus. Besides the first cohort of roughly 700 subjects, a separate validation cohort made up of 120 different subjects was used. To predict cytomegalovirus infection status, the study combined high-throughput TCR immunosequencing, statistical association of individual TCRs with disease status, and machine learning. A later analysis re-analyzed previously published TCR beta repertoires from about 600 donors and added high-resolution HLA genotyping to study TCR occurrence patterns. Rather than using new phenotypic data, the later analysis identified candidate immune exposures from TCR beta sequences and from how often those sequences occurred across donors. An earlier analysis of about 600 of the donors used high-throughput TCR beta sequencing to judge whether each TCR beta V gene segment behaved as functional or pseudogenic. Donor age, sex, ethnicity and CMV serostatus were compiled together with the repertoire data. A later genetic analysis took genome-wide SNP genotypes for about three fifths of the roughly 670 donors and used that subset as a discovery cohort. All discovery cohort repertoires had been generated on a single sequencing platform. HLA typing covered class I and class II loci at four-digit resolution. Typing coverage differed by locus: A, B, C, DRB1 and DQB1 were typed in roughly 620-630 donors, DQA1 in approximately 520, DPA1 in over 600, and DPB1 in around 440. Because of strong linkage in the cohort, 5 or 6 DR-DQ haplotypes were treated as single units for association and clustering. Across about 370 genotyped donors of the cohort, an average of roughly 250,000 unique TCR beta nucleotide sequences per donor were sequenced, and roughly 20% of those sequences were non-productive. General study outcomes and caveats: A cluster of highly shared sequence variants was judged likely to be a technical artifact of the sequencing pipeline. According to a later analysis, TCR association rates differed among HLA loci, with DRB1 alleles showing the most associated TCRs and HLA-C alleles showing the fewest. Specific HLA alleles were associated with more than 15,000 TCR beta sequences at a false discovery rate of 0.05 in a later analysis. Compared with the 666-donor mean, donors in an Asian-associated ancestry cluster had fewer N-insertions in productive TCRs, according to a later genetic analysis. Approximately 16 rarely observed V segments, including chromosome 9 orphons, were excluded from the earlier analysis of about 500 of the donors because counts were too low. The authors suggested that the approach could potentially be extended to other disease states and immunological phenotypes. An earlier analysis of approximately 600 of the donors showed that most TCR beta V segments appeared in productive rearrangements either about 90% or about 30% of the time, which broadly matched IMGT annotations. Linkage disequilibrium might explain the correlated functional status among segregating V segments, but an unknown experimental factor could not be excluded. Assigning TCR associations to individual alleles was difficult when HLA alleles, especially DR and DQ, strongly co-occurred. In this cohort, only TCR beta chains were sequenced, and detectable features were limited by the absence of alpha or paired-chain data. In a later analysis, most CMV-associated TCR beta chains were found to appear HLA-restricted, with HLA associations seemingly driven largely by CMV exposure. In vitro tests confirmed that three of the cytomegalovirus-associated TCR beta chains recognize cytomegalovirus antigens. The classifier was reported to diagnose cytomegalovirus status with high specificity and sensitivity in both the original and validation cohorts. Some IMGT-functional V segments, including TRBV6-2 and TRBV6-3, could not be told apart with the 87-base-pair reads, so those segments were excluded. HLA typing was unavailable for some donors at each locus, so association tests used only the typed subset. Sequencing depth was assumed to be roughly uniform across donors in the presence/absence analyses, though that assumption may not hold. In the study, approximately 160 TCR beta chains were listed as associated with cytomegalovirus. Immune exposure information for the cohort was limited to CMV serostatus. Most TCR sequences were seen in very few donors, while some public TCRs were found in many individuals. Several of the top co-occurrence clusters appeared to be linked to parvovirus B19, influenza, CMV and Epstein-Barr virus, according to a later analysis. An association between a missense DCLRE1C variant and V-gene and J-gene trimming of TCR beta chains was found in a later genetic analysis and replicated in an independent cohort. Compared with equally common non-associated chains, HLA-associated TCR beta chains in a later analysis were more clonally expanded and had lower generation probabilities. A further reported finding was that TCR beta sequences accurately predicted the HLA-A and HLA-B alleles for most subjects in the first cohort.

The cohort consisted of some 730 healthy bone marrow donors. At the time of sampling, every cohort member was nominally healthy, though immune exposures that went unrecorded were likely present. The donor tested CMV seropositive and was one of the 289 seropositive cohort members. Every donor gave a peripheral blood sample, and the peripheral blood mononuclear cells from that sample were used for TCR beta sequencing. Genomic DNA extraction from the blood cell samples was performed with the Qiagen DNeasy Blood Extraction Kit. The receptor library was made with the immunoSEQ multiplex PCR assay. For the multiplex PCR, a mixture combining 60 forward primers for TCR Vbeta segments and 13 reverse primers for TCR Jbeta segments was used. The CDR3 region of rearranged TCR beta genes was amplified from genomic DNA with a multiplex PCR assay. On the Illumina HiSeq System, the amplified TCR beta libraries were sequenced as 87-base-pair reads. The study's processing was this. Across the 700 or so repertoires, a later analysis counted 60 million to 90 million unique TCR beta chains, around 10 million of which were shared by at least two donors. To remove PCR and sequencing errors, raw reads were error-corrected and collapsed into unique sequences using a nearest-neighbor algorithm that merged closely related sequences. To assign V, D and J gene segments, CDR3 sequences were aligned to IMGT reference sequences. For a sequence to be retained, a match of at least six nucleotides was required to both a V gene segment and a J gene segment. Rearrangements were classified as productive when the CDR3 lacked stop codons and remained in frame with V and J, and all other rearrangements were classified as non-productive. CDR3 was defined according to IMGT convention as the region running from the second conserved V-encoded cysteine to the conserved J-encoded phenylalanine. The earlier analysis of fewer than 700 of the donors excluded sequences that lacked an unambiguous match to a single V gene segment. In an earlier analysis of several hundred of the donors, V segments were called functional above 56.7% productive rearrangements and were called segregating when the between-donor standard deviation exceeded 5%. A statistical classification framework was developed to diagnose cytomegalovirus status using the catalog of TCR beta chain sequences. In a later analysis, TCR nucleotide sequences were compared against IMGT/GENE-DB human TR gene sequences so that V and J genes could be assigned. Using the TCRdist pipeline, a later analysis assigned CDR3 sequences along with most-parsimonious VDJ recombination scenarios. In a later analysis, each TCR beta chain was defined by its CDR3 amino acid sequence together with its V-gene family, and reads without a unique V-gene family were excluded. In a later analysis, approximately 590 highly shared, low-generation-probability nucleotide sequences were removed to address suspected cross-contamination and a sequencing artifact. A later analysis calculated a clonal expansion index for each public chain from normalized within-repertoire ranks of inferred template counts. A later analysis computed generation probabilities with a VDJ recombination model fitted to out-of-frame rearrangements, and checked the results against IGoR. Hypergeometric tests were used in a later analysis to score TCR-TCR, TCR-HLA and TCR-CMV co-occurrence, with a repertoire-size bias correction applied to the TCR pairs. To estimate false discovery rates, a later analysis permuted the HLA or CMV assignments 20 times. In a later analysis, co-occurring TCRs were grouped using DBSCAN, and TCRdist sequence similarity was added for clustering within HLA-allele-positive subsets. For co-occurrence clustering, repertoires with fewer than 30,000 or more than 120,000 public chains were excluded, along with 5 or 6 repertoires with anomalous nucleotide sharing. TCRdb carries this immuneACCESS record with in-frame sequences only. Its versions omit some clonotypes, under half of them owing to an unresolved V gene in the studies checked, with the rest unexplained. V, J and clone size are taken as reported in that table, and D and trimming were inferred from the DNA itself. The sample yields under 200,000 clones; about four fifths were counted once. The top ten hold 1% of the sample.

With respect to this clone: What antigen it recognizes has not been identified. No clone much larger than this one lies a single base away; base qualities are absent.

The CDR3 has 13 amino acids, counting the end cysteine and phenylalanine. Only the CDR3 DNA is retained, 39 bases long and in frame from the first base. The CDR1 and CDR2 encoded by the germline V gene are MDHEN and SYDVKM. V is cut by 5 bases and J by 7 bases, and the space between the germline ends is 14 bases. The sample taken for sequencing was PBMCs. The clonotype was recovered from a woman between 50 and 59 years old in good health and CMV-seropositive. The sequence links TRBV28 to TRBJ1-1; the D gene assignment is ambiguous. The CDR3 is CASSPSRRGEAFF. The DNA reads TGTGCCAGCAGTCCCAGTCGCCGGGGTGAAGCTTTCTTT.